This T cell receptor (beta chain) was captured in a study of T cells after yellow fever vaccination. Template switching with 5'RACE generated the TCR cDNA and added a universal primer site and UMIs. TCRdb recomputed calls from the 5' RACE reads with MiXCR, one row per CDR3 protein. The repertoire has more than 300,000 distinct CDR3 sequences, around 4.4% of them found once; the top ten carry roughly 21%. Study results and caveats: Clones that expanded after primary vaccination mostly reappeared after the booster (around 96% CD4, roughly 90% CD8). Clonotype sharing between CD4 and CD8 compartments was small.

This clonotype was picked up many times. Its antigen is still unknown. The CDR3 is 15 residues long. Trimming took 2 bases from V and 5 from J; bases not matched to a gene: 6. Germline loops: CDR1 DFQATT, CDR2 SNEGSKA (reference sequence). Material: PBMCs, obtained 15 days after the yellow fever booster vaccination. The chain couples TRBV20-1 to TRBJ2-5; 12 bases fit TRBD2. This TCR was recovered from a man aged 18 to 29 who received the YFV17D yellow fever vaccine. CDR3 region: CSARPWTSGKETQYF. In DNA form, the CDR3 reads TGCAGTGCTAGACCATGGACTAGCGGGAAGGAGACCCAGTACTTC.